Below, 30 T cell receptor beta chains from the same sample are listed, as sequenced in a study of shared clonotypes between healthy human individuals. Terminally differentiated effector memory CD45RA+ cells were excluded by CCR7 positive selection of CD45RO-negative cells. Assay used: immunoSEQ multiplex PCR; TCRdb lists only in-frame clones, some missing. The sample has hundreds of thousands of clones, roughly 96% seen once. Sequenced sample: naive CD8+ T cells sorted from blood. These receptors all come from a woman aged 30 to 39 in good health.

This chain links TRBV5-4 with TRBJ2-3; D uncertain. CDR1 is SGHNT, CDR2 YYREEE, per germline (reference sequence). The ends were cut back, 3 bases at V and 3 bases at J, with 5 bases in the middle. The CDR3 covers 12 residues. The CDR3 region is CASSSETDTQYF. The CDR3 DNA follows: TGTGCCAGCAGCTCGGAGACAGATACGCAGTATTTT.

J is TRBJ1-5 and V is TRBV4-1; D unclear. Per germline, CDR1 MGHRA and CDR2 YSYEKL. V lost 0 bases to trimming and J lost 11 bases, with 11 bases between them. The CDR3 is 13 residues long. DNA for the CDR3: TGCGCCAGCAGCCAAGAGGTGCGGGGAGCCCAGCATTTT. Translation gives CASSQEVRGAQHF.

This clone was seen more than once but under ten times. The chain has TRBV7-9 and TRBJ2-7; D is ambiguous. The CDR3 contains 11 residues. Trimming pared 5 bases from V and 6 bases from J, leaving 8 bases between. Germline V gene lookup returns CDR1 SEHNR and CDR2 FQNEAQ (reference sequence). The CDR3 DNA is TGTGCCAGCAGCCCTACCGGCGAGCAGTACTTC. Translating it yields CASSPTGEQYF.

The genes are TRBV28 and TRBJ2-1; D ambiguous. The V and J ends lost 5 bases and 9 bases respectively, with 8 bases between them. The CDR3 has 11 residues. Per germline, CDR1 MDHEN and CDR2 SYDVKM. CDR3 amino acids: CASSPWGEQFF. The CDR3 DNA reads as TGTGCCAGCAGTCCCTGGGGTGAGCAGTTCTTC.

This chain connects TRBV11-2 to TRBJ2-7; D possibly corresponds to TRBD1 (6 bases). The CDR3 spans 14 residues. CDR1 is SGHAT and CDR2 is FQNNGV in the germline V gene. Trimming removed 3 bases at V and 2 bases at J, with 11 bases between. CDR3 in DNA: TGTGCCAGCAGCTTGGTAGGGGGACCCTACGAGCAGTACTTC. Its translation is CASSLVGGPYEQYF. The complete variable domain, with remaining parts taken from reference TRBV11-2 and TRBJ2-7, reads EAGVAQSPRYKIIEKRQSVAFWCNPISGHATLYWYQQILGQGPKLLIQFQNNGVVDDSQLPKDRFSAERLKGVDSTLKIQPAKLEDSAVYLCASSLVGGPYEQYFGPGTRLTVT.

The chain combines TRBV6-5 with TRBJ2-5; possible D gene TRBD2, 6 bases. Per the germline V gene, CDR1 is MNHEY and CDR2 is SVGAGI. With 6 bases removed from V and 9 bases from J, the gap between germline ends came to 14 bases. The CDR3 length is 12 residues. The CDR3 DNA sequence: TGTGCCAGCAGGCCGGGACTCACCTCCCAGTACTTC. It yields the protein CASRPGLTSQYF.

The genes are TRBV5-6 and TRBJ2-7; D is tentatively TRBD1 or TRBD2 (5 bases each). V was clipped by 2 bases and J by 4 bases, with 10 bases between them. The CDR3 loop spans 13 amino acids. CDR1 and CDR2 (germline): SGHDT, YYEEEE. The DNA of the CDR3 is TGTGCCAGCAGCTTATGGGACCCGTACGAGCAGTACTTC. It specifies CASSLWDPYEQYF. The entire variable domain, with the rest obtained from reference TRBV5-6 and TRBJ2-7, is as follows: DAGVTQSPTHLIKTRGQQVTLRCSPKSGHDTVSWYQQALGQGPQFIFQYYEEEERQRGNFPDRFSGHQFPNYSSELNVNALLLGDSALYLCASSLWDPYEQYFGPGTRLTVT.

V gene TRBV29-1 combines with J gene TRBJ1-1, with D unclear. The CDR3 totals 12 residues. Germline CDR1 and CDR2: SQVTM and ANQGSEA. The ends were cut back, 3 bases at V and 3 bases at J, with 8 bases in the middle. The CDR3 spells CSVDSSYTEAFF. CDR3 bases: TGCAGCGTTGACAGTTCATACACTGAAGCTTTCTTT.

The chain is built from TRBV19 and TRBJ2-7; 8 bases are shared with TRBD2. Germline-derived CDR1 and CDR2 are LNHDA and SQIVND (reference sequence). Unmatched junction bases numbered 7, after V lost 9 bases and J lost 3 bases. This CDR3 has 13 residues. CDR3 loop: CASSSGGIYEQYF. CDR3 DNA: TGTGCCAGCTCATCGGGAGGGATCTACGAGCAGTACTTC.

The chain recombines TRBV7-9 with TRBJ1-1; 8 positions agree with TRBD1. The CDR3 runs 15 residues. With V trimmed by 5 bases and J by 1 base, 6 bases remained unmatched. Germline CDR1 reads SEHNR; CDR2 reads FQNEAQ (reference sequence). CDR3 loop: CASSLSGGANTEAFF. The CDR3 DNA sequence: TGTGCCAGCAGCCTTTCAGGGGGCGCGAACACTGAAGCTTTCTTT.

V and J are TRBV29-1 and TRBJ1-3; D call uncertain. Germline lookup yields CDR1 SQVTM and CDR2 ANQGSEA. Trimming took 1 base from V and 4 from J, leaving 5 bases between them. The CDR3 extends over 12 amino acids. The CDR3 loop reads CSVEAGGNTIYF. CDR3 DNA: TGCAGCGTTGAAGCGGGGGGAAACACCATATATTTT. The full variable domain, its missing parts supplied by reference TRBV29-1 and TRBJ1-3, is SAVISQKPSRDICQRGTSLTIQCQVDSQVTMMFWYRQQPGQSLTLIATANQGSEATYESGFVIDKFPISRPNLTFSTLTVSNMSPEDSSIYLCSVEAGGNTIYFGEGSWLTVV.

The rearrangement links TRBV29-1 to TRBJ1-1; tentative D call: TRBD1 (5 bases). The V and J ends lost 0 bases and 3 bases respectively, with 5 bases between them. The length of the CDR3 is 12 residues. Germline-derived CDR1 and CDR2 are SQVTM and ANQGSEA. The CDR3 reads CSVEEQDTEAFF. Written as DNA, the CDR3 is TGCAGCGTTGAAGAACAGGACACTGAAGCTTTCTTT.

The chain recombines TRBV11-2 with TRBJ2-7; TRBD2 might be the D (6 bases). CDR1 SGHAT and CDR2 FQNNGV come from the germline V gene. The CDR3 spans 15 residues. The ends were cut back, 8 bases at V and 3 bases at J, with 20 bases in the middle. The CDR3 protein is CASLGAGTGVYEQYF. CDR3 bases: TGTGCCAGCTTAGGGGCCGGGACTGGAGTCTACGAGCAGTACTTC.

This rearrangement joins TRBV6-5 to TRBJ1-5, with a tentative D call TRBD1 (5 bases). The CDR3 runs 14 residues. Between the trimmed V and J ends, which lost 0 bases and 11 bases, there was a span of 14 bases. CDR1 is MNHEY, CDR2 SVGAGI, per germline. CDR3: CASSYSAVGEAQHF. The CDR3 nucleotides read TGTGCCAGCAGTTACTCGGCCGTAGGGGAGGCCCAGCATTTT.

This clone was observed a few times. CDR3 amino acids: CASGTLNTEAFF. DNA for the CDR3: TGTGCCAGCGGGACACTGAACACTGAAGCTTTCTTT. The chain couples TRBV7-6 to TRBJ1-1, with D perhaps matching TRBD1 (6 bases). Germline V CDR1 and CDR2: SGHVS, FNYEAQ. Trimming removed 8 bases at V and 0 bases at J, with 7 bases between. The CDR3 contains 12 residues.

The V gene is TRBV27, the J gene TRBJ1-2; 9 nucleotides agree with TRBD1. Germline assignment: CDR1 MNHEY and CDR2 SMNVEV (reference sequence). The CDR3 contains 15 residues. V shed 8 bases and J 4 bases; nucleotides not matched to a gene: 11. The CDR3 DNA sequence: TGTGCCAGCCGACCCACCGGGACAGGGATCTATGGCTACACCTTC. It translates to CASRPTGTGIYGYTF.

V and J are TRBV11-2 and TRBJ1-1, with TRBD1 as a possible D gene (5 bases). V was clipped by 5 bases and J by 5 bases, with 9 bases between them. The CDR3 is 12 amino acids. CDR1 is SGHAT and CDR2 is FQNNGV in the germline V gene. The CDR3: CASSDGGTEAFF. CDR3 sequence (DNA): TGTGCCAGCAGCGATGGGGGGACTGAAGCTTTCTTT.

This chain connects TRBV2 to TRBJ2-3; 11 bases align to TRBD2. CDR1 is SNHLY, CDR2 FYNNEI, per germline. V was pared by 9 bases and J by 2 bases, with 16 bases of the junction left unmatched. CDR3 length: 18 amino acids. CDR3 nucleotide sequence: TGTGCCAGGGCAGGGGGTTTGGGACTAGCGGAACTCACAGATACGCAGTATTTT. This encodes CARAGGLGLAELTDTQYF.

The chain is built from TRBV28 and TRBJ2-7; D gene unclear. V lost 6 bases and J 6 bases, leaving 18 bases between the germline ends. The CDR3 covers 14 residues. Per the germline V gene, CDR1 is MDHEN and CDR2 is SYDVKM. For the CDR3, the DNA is TGTGCCAGCAGACCTTCTGGAGCCCCGGTCGAGCAGTACTTC. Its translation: CASRPSGAPVEQYF.

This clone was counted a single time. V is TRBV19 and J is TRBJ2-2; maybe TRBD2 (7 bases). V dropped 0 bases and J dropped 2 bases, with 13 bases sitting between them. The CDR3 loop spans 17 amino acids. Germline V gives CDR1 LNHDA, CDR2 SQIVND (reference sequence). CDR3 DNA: TGTGCCAGTAGTATAGATCTGCGGGGGCCTAACACCGGGGAGCTGTTTTTT. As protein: CASSIDLRGPNTGELFF.

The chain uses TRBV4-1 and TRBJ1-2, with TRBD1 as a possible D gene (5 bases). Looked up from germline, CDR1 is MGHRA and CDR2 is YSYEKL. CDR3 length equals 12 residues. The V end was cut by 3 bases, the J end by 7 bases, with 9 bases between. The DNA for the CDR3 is TGCGCCAGCAGCCACGGGACGTTTGGCTACACCTTC. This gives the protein CASSHGTFGYTF.

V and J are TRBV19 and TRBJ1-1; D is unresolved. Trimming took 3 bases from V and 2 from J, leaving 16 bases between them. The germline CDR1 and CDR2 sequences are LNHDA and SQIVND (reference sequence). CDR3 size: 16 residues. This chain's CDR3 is CASSMGSLEGNTEAFF. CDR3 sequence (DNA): TGTGCCAGTAGTATGGGATCGTTAGAGGGCAACACTGAAGCTTTCTTT.

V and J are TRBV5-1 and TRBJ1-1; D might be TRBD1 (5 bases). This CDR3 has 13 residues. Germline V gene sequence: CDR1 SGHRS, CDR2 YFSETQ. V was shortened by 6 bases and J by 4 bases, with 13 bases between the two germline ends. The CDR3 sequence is CASTPDSGTEAFF. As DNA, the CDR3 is TGCGCCAGCACCCCCGACAGCGGCACTGAAGCTTTCTTT. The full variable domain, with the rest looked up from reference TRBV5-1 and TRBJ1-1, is KAGVTQTPRYLIKTRGQQVTLSCSPISGHRSVSWYQQTPGQGLQFLFEYFSETQRNKGNFPGRFSGRQFSNSRSEMNVSTLELGDSALYLCASTPDSGTEAFFGQGTRLTVV.

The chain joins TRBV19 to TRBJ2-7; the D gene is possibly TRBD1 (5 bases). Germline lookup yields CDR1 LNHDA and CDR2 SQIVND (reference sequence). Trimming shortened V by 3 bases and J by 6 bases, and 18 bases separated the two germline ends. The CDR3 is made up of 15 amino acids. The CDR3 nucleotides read TGTGCCAGTAGTATTCAGGGCCTCCCCCCTCGCGAGCAGTACTTC. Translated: CASSIQGLPPREQYF. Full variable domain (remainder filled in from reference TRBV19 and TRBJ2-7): DGGITQSPKYLFRKEGQNVTLSCEQNLNHDAMYWYRQDPGQGLRLIYYSQIVNDFQKGDIAEGYSVSREKKESFPLTVTSAQKNPTAFYLCASSIQGLPPREQYFGPGTRLTVT.

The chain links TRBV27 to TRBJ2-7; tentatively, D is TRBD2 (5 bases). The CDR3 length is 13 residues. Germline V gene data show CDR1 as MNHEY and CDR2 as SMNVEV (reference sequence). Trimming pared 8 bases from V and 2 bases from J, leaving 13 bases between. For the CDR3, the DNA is TGTGCCAGCGGTCACCCCGGGACCTACGAGCAGTACTTC. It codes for CASGHPGTYEQYF.

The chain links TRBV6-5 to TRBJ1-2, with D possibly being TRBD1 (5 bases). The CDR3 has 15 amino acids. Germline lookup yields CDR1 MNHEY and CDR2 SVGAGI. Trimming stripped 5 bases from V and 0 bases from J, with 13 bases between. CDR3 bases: TGTGCCAGCAGTGCCGGGACGTTTTCTAACTATGGCTACACCTTC. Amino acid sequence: CASSAGTFSNYGYTF.

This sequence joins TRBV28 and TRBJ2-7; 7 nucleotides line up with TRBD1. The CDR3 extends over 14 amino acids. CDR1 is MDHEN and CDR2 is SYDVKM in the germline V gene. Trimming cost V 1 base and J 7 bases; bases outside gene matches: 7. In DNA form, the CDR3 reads TGTGCCAGCAGTTTATTAAGGGGGCTGGGGGAGCAGTACTTC. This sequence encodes CASSLLRGLGEQYF.

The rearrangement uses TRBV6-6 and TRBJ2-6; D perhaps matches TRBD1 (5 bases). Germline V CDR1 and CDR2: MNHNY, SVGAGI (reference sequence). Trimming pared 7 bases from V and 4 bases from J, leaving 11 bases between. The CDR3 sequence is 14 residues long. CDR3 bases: TGTGCCAGCACCCTACAGGCGGGGGCCAACGTCCTGACTTTC. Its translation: CASTLQAGANVLTF.

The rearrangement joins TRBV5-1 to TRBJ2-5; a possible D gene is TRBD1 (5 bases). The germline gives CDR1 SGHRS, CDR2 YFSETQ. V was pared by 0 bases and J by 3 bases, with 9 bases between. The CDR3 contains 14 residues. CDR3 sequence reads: CASSLVVREETQYF. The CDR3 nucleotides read TGCGCCAGCAGCTTGGTAGTCAGGGAAGAGACCCAGTACTTC.

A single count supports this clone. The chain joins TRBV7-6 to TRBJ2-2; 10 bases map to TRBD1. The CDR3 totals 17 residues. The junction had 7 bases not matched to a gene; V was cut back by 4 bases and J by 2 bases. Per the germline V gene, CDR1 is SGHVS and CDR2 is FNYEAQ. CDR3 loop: CASSYGRDRGNTGELFF. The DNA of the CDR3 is TGTGCCAGCAGCTACGGGAGGGACAGGGGAAACACCGGGGAGCTGTTTTTT. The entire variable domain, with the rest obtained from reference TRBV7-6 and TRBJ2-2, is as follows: GAGVSQSPRYKVTKRGQDVALRCDPISGHVSLYWYRQALGQGPEFLTYFNYEAQQDKSGLPNDRFSAERPEGSISTLTIQRTEQRDSAMYRCASSYGRDRGNTGELFFGEGSRLTVL.